Each of the 12 T cell receptor beta chains below was sequenced from the same sample in a study of cytomegalovirus exposure and HLA in healthy donors. The PCR was carried out with 60 Vbeta primers and 13 Jbeta primers. Repertoires were generated with immunoSEQ multiplex PCR, while TCRdb's copy carries only in-frame clones and drops some. Counted here are more than 100,000 clones, about 16% occurring once; the ten biggest clones make up under 2%. The sample consisted of PBMCs. The receptors originated from a woman under 30 in good health and CMV-seronegative.

The table lists this clone with a few counts. V usage is TRBV4-1 and J usage is TRBJ2-5; D might be TRBD1 (5 bases). V shed 0 bases and J shed 5 bases, with 19 bases lying between them. Germline CDR1 and CDR2: MGHRA and YSYEKL. CDR3 length equals 17 residues. CDR3 amino acids: CASSQDPSRAGGETQYF. DNA of the CDR3: TGCGCCAGCAGCCAAGATCCCAGCAGGGCCGGTGGGGAGACCCAGTACTTC.

This clone showed up just a few times. The gene calls are TRBV5-4 and TRBJ2-3; 9 bases align to TRBD1. The CDR3 is 15 residues long. The V and J ends lost 6 bases and 2 bases, in that order; junction bases with no gene match: 7. Germline V gene lookup returns CDR1 SGHNT and CDR2 YYREEE (reference sequence). The CDR3 bases are TGTGCCAGCACACCGGGACAGGGCAACACAGATACGCAGTATTTT. Its protein is CASTPGQGNTDTQYF.

This chain connects TRBV6-6 to TRBJ2-1; 8 bases match TRBD2. This CDR3 has 15 amino acids. Losses at the gene ends were 7 bases for V and 5 bases for J; bases not matched to a gene: 10. Germline loops: CDR1 MNHNY, CDR2 SVGAGI (reference sequence). CDR3 residues: CASTASGYIDNEQFF. CDR3 bases: TGTGCCAGCACGGCTAGCGGGTATATTGACAATGAGCAGTTCTTC.

This chain links TRBV7-2 with TRBJ1-1; D is perhaps TRBD1 (6 bases). The germline V and J ends were trimmed by 2 bases and 1 base, with 11 bases remaining between them. CDR1 and CDR2 from the germline V gene are SGHTA and FQGNSA. The CDR3 is 15 residues long. CDR3 sequence: CASSLRGAANTEAFF. In DNA form, the CDR3 reads TGTGCCAGCAGCTTACGGGGGGCGGCGAACACTGAAGCTTTCTTT.

CDR3 amino acids: CASSGKDRKRLGELFF. CDR3 coding DNA: TGCGCCAGCAGCGGAAAAGACAGGAAAAGGCTCGGGGAGCTGTTTTTT. V is TRBV5-1 and J is TRBJ2-2; D perhaps matches TRBD1 (6 bases). The CDR3 totals 16 residues. Trimming shortened V by 4 bases and J by 7 bases, and 20 bases separated the two germline ends. The germline gives CDR1 SGHRS, CDR2 YFSETQ.

The sample holds a few counts of this clone. The rearrangement uses TRBV27 and TRBJ2-3; 7 bases match TRBD2. CDR1 is MNHEY and CDR2 is SMNVEV in the germline V gene (reference sequence). This CDR3 is 15 amino acids long. J gave up 0 bases and V 5 bases, and 5 bases lay outside the gene matches. As DNA, the CDR3 is TGTGCCAGCAGTCCCGGGAGGCCCAGCACAGATACGCAGTATTTT. Protein sequence: CASSPGRPSTDTQYF.

This rearrangement joins TRBV9 to TRBJ2-6, with a tentative D call TRBD1 (5 bases). This CDR3 region has 16 residues. Between the trimmed V and J ends, which lost 2 bases and 2 bases, there was a span of 11 bases. Germline CDR1 and CDR2: SGDLS and YYNGEE. In DNA, the CDR3 is TGTGCCAGCAGCGTTGCAGGGAATACTGGGGCCAACGTCCTGACTTTC. Translation gives CASSVAGNTGANVLTF. Filled out from reference TRBV9 and TRBJ2-6, the complete variable domain reads DSGVTQTPKHLITATGQRVTLRCSPRSGDLSVYWYQQSLDQGLQFLIQYYNGEERAKGNILERFSAQQFPDLHSELNLSSLELGDSALYFCASSVAGNTGANVLTFGAGSRLTVL.

The chain links TRBV10-3 to TRBJ2-2; 9 positions agree with TRBD1. CDR3 length: 16 residues. Unmatched junction bases numbered 6, after V lost 6 bases and J lost 1 base. The germline gives CDR1 ENHRY, CDR2 SYGVKD. The CDR3 protein is CAISGRQGGNTGELFF. The DNA for the CDR3 is TGTGCCATCAGCGGAAGACAGGGGGGGAACACCGGGGAGCTGTTTTTT.

The chain couples TRBV19 to TRBJ1-3; D perhaps matches TRBD1 (5 bases). The length of the CDR3 is 16 residues. The germline V and J ends were trimmed by 7 bases and 7 bases, with 23 bases remaining between them. Looked up from germline, CDR1 is LNHDA and CDR2 is SQIVND (reference sequence). Here the CDR3 DNA reads TGTGCCAGTACCCTCCTCAACCCCGGCGGGGGGAACACCATATATTTT. Translated: CASTLLNPGGGNTIYF.

This clone appeared a few times. V gene TRBV4-1 combines with J gene TRBJ1-2, with D unresolved. The CDR3 covers 15 residues. The germline V gene encodes CDR1 MGHRA and CDR2 YSYEKL. V was shortened by 0 bases and J by 3 bases, with 11 bases between the two germline ends. CDR3 sequence (DNA): TGCGCCAGCAGCCAAGATCAGCCAGGCTACTATGGCTACACCTTC. It translates to CASSQDQPGYYGYTF.

In its sample, this clone was seen a few times. V and J are TRBV2 and TRBJ1-2; D call uncertain. The germline V gene encodes CDR1 SNHLY and CDR2 FYNNEI. V was clipped by 8 bases and J by 7 bases, with 14 bases between them. There are 12 residues in the CDR3. This CDR3 is CASLTYAGGYTF. Written as DNA, the CDR3 is TGTGCCAGCTTGACGTATGCAGGTGGCTACACCTTC.

The CDR3 reads CASSTQGADTEAFF. CDR3 sequence (DNA): TGTGCCAGCTCAACGCAGGGGGCTGACACTGAAGCTTTCTTT. J is TRBJ1-1 and V is TRBV18; 8 nucleotides line up with TRBD1. V lost 5 bases to trimming and J lost 3 bases; unmatched junction nucleotides: 5. Germline V gives CDR1 KGHSH, CDR2 LQKENI. The CDR3 spans 14 residues.